This passage covers 20 T cell receptor beta chains from one sample sequenced in a study of T cell changes during pregnancy in multiple sclerosis. Data came from immunoSEQ multiplex PCR; TCRdb stores just in-frame clones and leaves some out. This table has 50,000 to 65,000 clones, around 90% appearing once. The sample consisted of peripheral blood, taken in the first trimester of pregnancy. Source of these receptors: a female donor with multiple sclerosis, enrolled in a pregnancy study.

The chain combines TRBV11-3 with TRBJ1-5; tentatively, D is TRBD1 (5 bases). The CDR3 sequence is 18 residues long. Trimming left V 5 bases short and J 6 bases short, with 26 bases between. Looked up from germline, CDR1 is SGHNT and CDR2 is YENEEA. The CDR3 loop is CASSRPYWHRIVSQPQHF. The CDR3 nucleotides read TGTGCCAGCAGCCGACCGTACTGGCACAGGATAGTTTCTCAGCCCCAGCATTTT. The whole variable domain, filled in from reference TRBV11-3 and TRBJ1-5, reads EAGVVQSPRYKIIEKKQPVAFWCNPISGHNTLYWYLQNLGQGPELLIRYENEEAVDDSQLPKDRFSAERLKGVDSTLKIQPAELGDSAVYLCASSRPYWHRIVSQPQHFGDGTRLSIL.

The V and J genes are TRBV18 and TRBJ1-2; D gene unclear. With 6 bases removed from V and 5 bases from J, the gap between germline ends came to 16 bases. Germline V gives CDR1 KGHSH, CDR2 LQKENI. CDR3 length equals 14 residues. The CDR3 DNA reads TGTGCCAGCTCCTCAAATACCGGCGGGTATGGCTACACCTTC. Its translation: CASSSNTGGYGYTF. Full variable domain (missing parts from reference TRBV18 and TRBJ1-2): NAGVMQNPRHLVRRRGQEARLRCSPMKGHSHVYWYRQLPEEGLKFMVYLQKENIIDESGMPKERFSAEFPKEGPSILRIQQVVRGDSAAYFCASSSNTGGYGYTFGSGTRLTVV.

This chain links TRBV27 with TRBJ2-1; 16 bases agree with TRBD2. Trimming took 3 bases from V and 4 from J; bases not matched to a gene: 12. Germline V lookup: CDR1 MNHEY, CDR2 SMNVEV (reference sequence). CDR3 length: 20 amino acids. CDR3 region: CASSFQGLAGGPMVYNEQFF. CDR3 coding DNA: TGTGCCAGCAGTTTTCAGGGACTAGCGGGAGGGCCTATGGTTTACAATGAGCAGTTCTTC.

The rearrangement joins TRBV18 to TRBJ2-7, with a tentative D call TRBD1 (6 bases). The CDR3 totals 13 residues. Looked up from germline, CDR1 is KGHSH and CDR2 is LQKENI. Trimming cost V 6 bases and J 3 bases, with 12 bases left between them. The CDR3 DNA follows: TGTGCCAGCTCGAGGGGGAGATTCTACGAGCAGTACTTC. Protein product: CASSRGRFYEQYF.

The count of this clone is one. The chain joins TRBV14 to TRBJ1-1; D gene unclear. CDR1 is SGHDN and CDR2 is FVKESK in the germline V gene. The CDR3 has 15 amino acids. Trimming left V 4 bases short and J 4 bases short, with 16 bases between. DNA of the CDR3: TGTGCCAGCAGCCTCAGCGCGGGGAGTGGCACTGAAGCTTTCTTT. It is translated as CASSLSAGSGTEAFF.

The V call is TRBV18, the J call TRBJ2-1; TRBD2 aligns across 12 bases. The CDR3 sequence is 15 residues long. Germline V lookup: CDR1 KGHSH, CDR2 LQKENI. Trimming removed 4 bases from V and 4 bases from J; junction bases left unmatched: 2. The CDR3: CASSRLAGVYNEQFF. The CDR3, as DNA: TGTGCCAGCTCACGACTAGCGGGAGTTTACAATGAGCAGTTCTTC.

The CDR3 sequence: CASSPTPGQGANEQYF. The CDR3 DNA reads as TGTGCCAGCAGTCCAACCCCCGGACAGGGGGCTAACGAGCAGTACTTC. This rearrangement joins TRBV7-9 to TRBJ2-7; 11 bases align to TRBD1. Germline V lookup: CDR1 SEHNR, CDR2 FQNEAQ (reference sequence). There are 16 residues in the CDR3. V dropped 6 bases and J dropped 5; count of bases not matched to a gene: 12.

The chain carries TRBV30 and TRBJ1-1; D is undetermined. This CDR3 is 13 amino acids long. Germline CDR1 reads GTSNPN; CDR2 reads SVGIG (reference sequence). Trimming removed 1 base at V and 7 bases at J, with 13 bases between. The CDR3: CAWSELPSGEAFF. In DNA, the CDR3 is TGTGCCTGGAGTGAGCTTCCATCCGGTGAAGCTTTCTTT.

The chain uses TRBV7-6 and TRBJ2-7, with TRBD1 as a possible D gene (6 bases). Trimming took off 4 bases at V and 5 bases at J, with 9 bases between the two ends. Germline lookup yields CDR1 SGHVS and CDR2 FNYEAQ. The CDR3 consists of 12 residues. The CDR3, as DNA: TGTGCCAGCAGCTCGGACAGTAACGAGCAGTACTTC. This gives the protein CASSSDSNEQYF.

This clone was counted only a few times. The rearrangement joins TRBV30 to TRBJ1-1; D unresolved. Trimming left V 4 bases short and J 8 bases short, with 11 bases between. The CDR3 runs to 11 residues. Germline lookup yields CDR1 GTSNPN and CDR2 SVGIG (reference sequence). CDR3 DNA: TGTGCCTGGATGAATTGGGCGGAAGCTTTCTTT. As protein: CAWMNWAEAFF.

This clone was seen just once. Its ends do not fully match the called genes, so a read error is possible. The V and J genes are TRBV5-4 and TRBJ2-5; 9 bases agree with TRBD2. This CDR3 has 14 residues. Germline values: CDR1 SGHNT, CDR2 YYREEE (reference sequence). The CDR3 DNA sequence: TGTGCCAGCAGACCGCGGGAGGGCCCGCCGGCGGTTGACTTC. Residues: CASRPREGPPAVDF.

V is TRBV20-1 and J is TRBJ2-3; no firm D call. V gave up 7 bases and J gave up 3 bases, with 8 bases separating them. Germline V CDR1 and CDR2: DFQATT, SNEGSKA (reference sequence). The CDR3 length is 11 residues. In nucleotides, the CDR3 is TGCAGTGGTACTAAAACAGATACGCAGTATTTT. Amino acids: CSGTKTDTQYF.

The chain has TRBV27 and TRBJ2-6; maybe TRBD1 (8 bases). Looked up from germline, CDR1 is MNHEY and CDR2 is SMNVEV (reference sequence). Trimming took off 3 bases at V and 4 bases at J, with 22 bases between the two ends. This CDR3 is 19 amino acids long. The CDR3, as DNA: TGTGCCAGCAGTTTGGGGGGGGGACAGGTTGAGGTCGGGGCCAACGTCCTGACTTTC. It encodes CASSLGGGQVEVGANVLTF.

V is TRBV28 and J is TRBJ2-2; D is perhaps TRBD2 (6 bases). Germline V lookup: CDR1 MDHEN, CDR2 SYDVKM. This CDR3 has 14 amino acids. V shed 6 bases and J shed 0 bases, with 8 bases lying between them. The CDR3: CASRDYSNTGELFF. The CDR3 bases are TGTGCCAGCAGGGACTATTCGAACACCGGGGAGCTGTTTTTT.

The rearrangement joins TRBV6-1 to TRBJ2-7; 10 bases fit TRBD2. The CDR3 is 16 amino acids. V lost 2 bases to trimming and J lost 2 bases; unmatched junction nucleotides: 6. Germline CDR1 is MNHNS and CDR2 is SASEGT. CDR3 region: CASSETSGAFTYEQYF. The DNA of the CDR3 is TGTGCCAGCAGTGAAACTAGCGGGGCTTTCACCTACGAGCAGTACTTC.

The chain couples TRBV19 to TRBJ1-2, with D perhaps matching TRBD1 (5 bases). The CDR3 spans 13 residues. Germline CDR1 LNHDA, CDR2 SQIVND (reference sequence). Trimming stripped 9 bases from V and 7 bases from J, with 18 bases between. CDR3 nucleotides: TGTGCCAGCTTCCACCCCCTGGGGGGTGGCTACACCTTC. Amino acid sequence: CASFHPLGGGYTF.

This sequence joins TRBV7-2 and TRBJ2-1; 10 bases match TRBD2. Trimming took 4 bases from V and 5 from J; bases not matched to a gene: 11. The germline CDR1 and CDR2 sequences are SGHTA and FQGNSA. This CDR3 is built from 17 residues. CDR3 bases: TGTGCCAGCAGCTCCGCCCTAGCGGGGGTTCGGGACAATGAGCAGTTCTTC. Protein product: CASSSALAGVRDNEQFF.

This rearrangement joins TRBV10-3 to TRBJ2-7; the match to TRBD2 covers 7 bases. The CDR3 spans 17 residues. Germline CDR1 is ENHRY and CDR2 is SYGVKD. With 0 bases clipped from V and 2 bases from J, the junction kept 10 bases outside the gene matches. The chain's CDR3 is CAISESGLAVRPYEQYF. As DNA, the CDR3 is TGTGCCATCAGTGAGTCGGGGCTAGCGGTAAGACCCTACGAGCAGTACTTC.

In this sample, this clone turned up once. This chain uses TRBV13 with TRBJ2-3; TRBD2 agrees at 8 bases. In germline, CDR1 is PRHDT, CDR2 FYEKMQ (reference sequence). CDR3 length: 15 residues. V was pared by 5 bases and J by 2 bases, with 6 bases of the junction left unmatched. The CDR3 reads CASSLRLANTDTQYF. The DNA of the CDR3 is TGTGCCAGCAGCCTCCGACTAGCGAACACAGATACGCAGTATTTT.

V gene TRBV21-1 combines with J gene TRBJ2-7; TRBD2, the D gene given by the table, was not confirmed from the DNA. TRBV21-1 is a pseudogene. There are 15 residues in the CDR3. The CDR3 nucleotides read TGTGCCAGCAGCAAAGCGCACTGTCGCTCCTACGAGCAGTACTTC. Its protein is CASSKAHCRSYEQYF.